Below, 29 T cell receptor beta chains from the same sample are listed, as sequenced in a study of T cell repertoires in cytomegalovirus infection. TCRdb processed the reads anew with MiXCR; each CDR3 protein has one entry. The sample lists hundreds of thousands of distinct CDR3 sequences, 25% to 30% occurring once. These TCRs are of unknown antigen specificity. The specimen comprised cultured PBMCs, sampled from culture after CMV antigen stimulation. The receptors here all came from a human donor in good health (CMV status not recorded). Some clones in this sample may be carry-over from other donors' samples.

The chain joins TRBV11-2 to TRBJ2-5; possibly TRBD1 or TRBD2 for D (5 bases each). Germline CDR1 and CDR2: SGHAT and FQNNGV. Trimming stripped 2 bases from V and 3 bases from J, with 28 bases between. CDR3 length: 20 amino acids. The CDR3 reads CASSLSGWGPGGRWEETQYF. CDR3 in DNA: TGTGCCAGCAGCTTATCCGGATGGGGACCAGGTGGTAGGTGGGAAGAGACCCAGTACTTC.

Only a few counts were recorded for this clonotype. The V and J genes are TRBV6-5 and TRBJ2-2; D gene unclear. V gave up 4 bases and J gave up 3 bases, with 6 bases separating them. This CDR3 has 13 residues. CDR1 is MNHEY and CDR2 is SVGAGI in the germline V gene. The CDR3 reads CASSSAYTGELFF. The CDR3 coding sequence is TGTGCCAGCAGTTCCGCTTACACCGGGGAGCTGTTTTTT.

This clonotype was counted between two and nine times. This rearrangement joins TRBV23-1 to TRBJ1-6; D not resolved. TRBV23-1 qualifies as an ORF whose function is uncertain. Trimming stripped 0 bases from V and 5 bases from J, with 8 bases between. This CDR3 is 15 amino acids long. The DNA for the CDR3 is TGCGCCAGCAGTCAATCCTGCGAGGATAATTCACCCCTCCACTTT. Its translation is CASSQSCEDNSPLHF.

This clonotype was seen a handful of times. V and J are TRBV5-4 and TRBJ1-6, with 10 bases lining up with TRBD1. Germline V gene data show CDR1 as SGHNT and CDR2 as YYREEE (reference sequence). This CDR3 comprises 14 residues. The junction had 3 bases not matched to a gene; V was cut back by 4 bases and J by 8 bases. Written as DNA, the CDR3 is TGTGCCAGCAGCGACAGGGGGCGGGATTCACCCCTCCACTTT. Translation: CASSDRGRDSPLHF.

V usage is TRBV19 and J usage is TRBJ1-1; tentative D call: TRBD1 (5 bases). V gave up 3 bases and J gave up 6 bases, with 8 bases separating them. Per germline, CDR1 LNHDA and CDR2 SQIVND (reference sequence). The CDR3 sequence is 12 residues long. This CDR3 reads CASSIWGSEAFF. The DNA for the CDR3 is TGTGCCAGTAGTATTTGGGGGTCTGAAGCTTTCTTT.

This clonotype has a single count. The J gene is TRBJ1-2, the V gene TRBV20-1; D may be TRBD1 (5 bases). Per the germline V gene, CDR1 is DFQATT and CDR2 is SNEGSKA (reference sequence). The CDR3 extends over 12 amino acids. V gave up 5 bases and J gave up 4 bases, with 11 bases separating them. CDR3 region: CSASQEIYGYTF. The CDR3 region has the DNA TGCAGTGCTTCACAGGAGATCTATGGCTACACCTTC.

This clonotype was seen a handful of times. The chain is built from TRBV3-1 and TRBJ2-3, with a possible D match to TRBD2 (7 bases). CDR3 length equals 18 residues. V shed 2 bases and J shed 3 bases, with 21 bases lying between them. Per germline, CDR1 LGHDT and CDR2 YNNKEL (reference sequence). The CDR3 loop reads CASSQTPGGLIFTDTQYF. DNA of the CDR3: TGTGCCAGCAGCCAAACCCCGGGGGGCCTTATATTTACAGATACGCAGTATTTT.

V and J are TRBV12-3 or TRBV12-4 and TRBJ1-1, with D uncertain. V lost 1 base, J lost 4 bases, and 10 bases lay in between. There are 14 residues in the CDR3. The DNA for the CDR3 is TGTGCCAGCAGTTTAGGCGAGTGGTCCACTGAAGCTTTCTTT. Its translation is CASSLGEWSTEAFF.

The rearrangement joins TRBV9 to TRBJ1-1; D unclear. The V and J ends lost 1 base and 7 bases respectively, with 14 bases between them. This CDR3 comprises 14 residues. Germline V gives CDR1 SGDLS, CDR2 YYNGEE. The CDR3 coding sequence is TGTGCCAGCAGCGTAAGGCCCCAGGCGATTGAAGCTTTCTTT. Its protein product is CASSVRPQAIEAFF.

The chain couples TRBV7-8 to TRBJ1-6; TRBD1 is a possible D gene (5 bases). The CDR3 has 14 amino acids. Trimming shortened V by 5 bases and J by 7 bases, and 12 bases separated the two germline ends. Germline V CDR1 and CDR2: SGHVS, FQNEAQ. CDR3 residues: CASSPRRGNSPLHF. In DNA, the CDR3 is TGTGCCAGCAGCCCCCGAAGGGGAAATTCACCCCTCCACTTT.

This clonotype was seen at least ten times. The chain has TRBV5-6 and TRBJ1-6; D is ambiguous. This CDR3 has 17 residues. V was pared by 7 bases and J by 1 base, with 18 bases between. Germline V gene data show CDR1 as SGHDT and CDR2 as YYEEEE. The CDR3 DNA follows: TGTGCCAGCCGCTCTCAAGGAGGTAGTTCCTATAATTCACCCCTCCACTTT. This translates into CASRSQGGSSYNSPLHF.

The J gene is TRBJ2-5, the V gene TRBV5-1; D is undetermined. CDR3 length: 12 residues. Between the trimmed V and J ends, which lost 0 bases and 2 bases, there was a span of 2 bases. Germline V gene lookup returns CDR1 SGHRS and CDR2 YFSETQ. The CDR3 is CASSLEQETQYF. CDR3 DNA sequence: TGCGCCAGCAGCTTGGAGCAAGAGACCCAGTACTTC.

This CDR3 is CASSTGTDYEQYF. The CDR3 bases are TGTGCCAGCAGTACCGGGACGGACTACGAGCAGTACTTC. The gene calls are TRBV6-5 and TRBJ2-7; TRBD1 or TRBD2 may be the D gene (5 bases each). CDR3 size: 13 residues. V was shortened by 5 bases and J by 3 bases, with 11 bases between the two germline ends. Germline CDR1 and CDR2: MNHEY and SVGAGI.

On this clonotype itself: A much larger clone is a single base away; this may be a read error. This rearrangement joins TRBV7-8 to TRBJ1-5; 11 nucleotides align to TRBD1. There are 16 residues in the CDR3. Germline CDR1 reads SGHVS; CDR2 reads FQNEAQ. J lost 3 bases, V lost 3 bases, and 4 bases had no gene match. The CDR3 loop is CASSLGQGVTNQPQHF. CDR3 DNA sequence: TGTGCCAGCAGCTTGGGACAGGGGGTTACCAATCAGCCCCAGCATTTT.

This clonotype was seen more than once but under ten times. The rearrangement uses TRBV7-2 and TRBJ2-1, with 13 bases matching TRBD2. The CDR3 covers 14 residues. J was trimmed by 7 bases and V by 8 bases; bases with no gene match: 5. Germline loops: CDR1 SGHTA, CDR2 FQGNSA. The CDR3 sequence: CASGLAGVGNEQFF. The CDR3 DNA is TGTGCCAGCGGACTAGCGGGAGTCGGGAATGAGCAGTTCTTC. Drawing the rest from reference TRBV7-2 and TRBJ2-1, the complete variable domain is GAGVSQSPSNKVTEKGKDVELRCDPISGHTALYWYRQSLGQGLEFLIYFQGNSAPDKSGLPSDRFSAERTGGSVSTLTIQRTQQEDSAVYLCASGLAGVGNEQFFGPGTRLTVL.

This clonotype was seen more than once but under ten times. The chain is built from TRBV6-5 and TRBJ2-6; 7 bases fit TRBD2. V lost 3 bases and J lost 0; bases outside the gene matches: 5. The CDR3 length is 17 residues. Germline V CDR1 and CDR2: MNHEY, SVGAGI. The CDR3, as DNA: TGTGCCAGCAGTTATGGGGGAGGGTTCTCTGGGGCCAACGTCCTGACTTTC. Translated, it gives CASSYGGGFSGANVLTF.

This clonotype came up a few times. V is TRBV5-1 and J is TRBJ2-1; 7 nucleotides align to TRBD1. Trimming took 4 bases from V and 2 from J; bases not matched to a gene: 3. This CDR3 has 14 amino acids. Per germline, CDR1 SGHRS and CDR2 YFSETQ. The CDR3 coding sequence is TGCGCCAGCAGCACGACAGGGACCTACAATGAGCAGTTCTTC. It translates to CASSTTGTYNEQFF.

Many counts were recorded for this clonotype. CDR3 sequence reads: CASSPGSGRARDNEQFF. CDR3 bases: TGTGCCAGCAGCCCAGGTAGCGGGAGGGCACGCGACAATGAGCAGTTCTTC. The rearrangement uses TRBV7-6 and TRBJ2-1; 11 bases map to TRBD2. V was clipped by 5 bases and J by 5 bases; unmatched bases: 11. Germline CDR1 and CDR2: SGHVS and FNYEAQ. CDR3 length: 17 amino acids.

This clonotype appeared a few times. V is TRBV7-9 and J is TRBJ1-1; 8 bases agree with TRBD1. Looked up from germline, CDR1 is SEHNR and CDR2 is FQNEAQ (reference sequence). This CDR3 comprises 14 residues. V gave up 4 bases and J gave up 5 bases; unmatched junction bases: 6. CDR3 region: CASSSDRARTEAFF. The CDR3 DNA sequence: TGTGCCAGCAGCTCGGACAGGGCGCGGACTGAAGCTTTCTTT.

The V and J genes are TRBV5-4 and TRBJ2-5, with 7 positions matching TRBD1. This CDR3 is 15 amino acids long. The trim removed 1 base at V and 2 bases at J, leaving 5 bases unmatched. Germline loops: CDR1 SGHNT, CDR2 YYREEE (reference sequence). In DNA form, the CDR3 reads TGTGCCAGCAGCTTGAGGGGCAGGGGGCAAGAGACCCAGTACTTC. Its translation: CASSLRGRGQETQYF.

In this sample, this clonotype turned up a few times. This rearrangement joins TRBV7-2 to TRBJ2-1, with D perhaps TRBD1 (6 bases). Germline V gene sequence: CDR1 SGHTA, CDR2 FQGNSA. The V gene lost 5 bases and the J gene lost 5 bases, with 16 bases spanning the gap. This CDR3 has 15 amino acids. The DNA of the CDR3 is TGTGCCAGCAGCCAAACCAGGGGAGTTCACAATGAGCAGTTCTTC. Its translation: CASSQTRGVHNEQFF.

This chain connects TRBV3-1 to TRBJ2-7; TRBD1 agrees at 9 bases. The germline CDR1 and CDR2 sequences are LGHDT and YNNKEL (reference sequence). This CDR3 spans 15 amino acids. V dropped 5 bases and J dropped 3; count of bases not matched to a gene: 8. This CDR3 reads CASSSPGQGVYEQYF. DNA of the CDR3: TGTGCCAGCAGCTCTCCGGGACAGGGAGTCTACGAGCAGTACTTC.

This chain connects TRBV6-8 to TRBJ1-5; possible D gene TRBD1, 5 bases. The V end was cut by 2 bases, the J end by 5 bases, with 19 bases between. The germline V gene has CDR1 MNHGY and CDR2 SAAAGT. The CDR3 runs to 17 residues. CDR3 coding DNA: TGTGCCAGCAGTTACCCCTCGCAGGGTAAAAGGGATCAGCCCCAGCATTTT. Translated: CASSYPSQGKRDQPQHF.

This clonotype was counted at least ten times. This rearrangement joins TRBV18 to TRBJ1-5; TRBD1 agrees at 7 bases. V was clipped by 5 bases and J by 3 bases; unmatched bases: 7. Germline CDR1 is KGHSH and CDR2 is LQKENI. The CDR3 is made up of 15 amino acids. In DNA form, the CDR3 reads TGTGCCAGCTCAACGACAGGGCGGGTCAATCAGCCCCAGCATTTT. Its protein product is CASSTTGRVNQPQHF.

The chain links TRBV6-8 to TRBJ2-7; 8 bases fit TRBD2. CDR1 is MNHGY, CDR2 SAAAGT, per germline. V shed 6 bases and J 6 bases; nucleotides not matched to a gene: 7. This CDR3 comprises 13 residues. CDR3 region: CASRSSAGGEQYF. In DNA form, the CDR3 reads TGTGCCAGCAGGTCTTCTGCGGGGGGCGAGCAGTACTTC.

This clonotype showed up many times. V gene TRBV7-2 combines with J gene TRBJ2-2; no clear D. Trimming left V 2 bases short and J 2 bases short, with 9 bases between. Looked up from germline, CDR1 is SGHTA and CDR2 is FQGNSA. This CDR3 is built from 15 residues. CDR3 DNA: TGTGCCAGCAGCTTATCGCAAATAAACACCGGGGAGCTGTTTTTT. Translated: CASSLSQINTGELFF. Drawing the rest from reference TRBV7-2 and TRBJ2-2, the complete variable domain is GAGVSQSPSNKVTEKGKDVELRCDPISGHTALYWYRQSLGQGLEFLIYFQGNSAPDKSGLPSDRFSAERTGGSVSTLTIQRTQQEDSAVYLCASSLSQINTGELFFGEGSRLTVL.

This clonotype turned up a few times. This chain links TRBV7-2 with TRBJ1-1; D is uncertain. There are 14 residues in the CDR3. V gave up 3 bases and J gave up 5 bases, with 13 bases separating them. Per germline, CDR1 SGHTA and CDR2 FQGNSA. CDR3 coding DNA: TGTGCCAGCAGCTTTGGGGTAGTTGGGACTGAAGCTTTCTTT. The encoded protein is CASSFGVVGTEAFF.

V and J are TRBV6-8 and TRBJ1-2; D ambiguous. Germline loops: CDR1 MNHGY, CDR2 SAAAGT. The CDR3 extends over 13 amino acids. The V gene lost 5 bases and the J gene lost 8 bases, with 15 bases spanning the gap. Here the CDR3 reads CASSPPWAGGYTF. The CDR3 coding sequence is TGTGCCAGCAGTCCCCCCTGGGCCGGAGGCTACACCTTC.

This rearrangement joins TRBV12-3 or TRBV12-4 to TRBJ2-7; TRBD2 matches 7 bases. Trimming at V came to 2 bases and at J to 6 bases, leaving 13 bases not matched to a gene. This CDR3 region has 16 residues. DNA for the CDR3: TGTGCCAGCAGTTTAAGACGCGGTGGGTCTAGCGGCGAGCAGTACTTC. This codes for CASSLRRGGSSGEQYF.